This T cell receptor (beta chain) was documented in a study of T cells in Graves' hyperthyroidism and ophthalmopathy. The investigators amplified TCR beta CDR3 regions from RNA transcripts. Primed by the HTBI set, a first-round RT-PCR was run on the TCR CDR3. TCRdb independently ran MiXCR on the multiplex PCR reads; one entry per CDR3 protein. The sample consists of about 350,000 distinct CDR3 sequences, approximately 15% of them appearing once. This clonotype showed up many times. The ends lost 10 bases at V and 0 bases at J; junction bases unmatched: 15. The CDR3 runs to 17 residues. The sequence came from a woman aged 30 to 39 with Graves' hyperthyroidism. The V call is TRBV12-3 or TRBV12-4, the J call TRBJ2-3; 8 positions match TRBD2. The sequenced sample was blood. As DNA, the CDR3 is TGTGCCAACAACACCGGGACCGTAGCGGGAAGCACAGATACGCAGTATTTT. Translation: CANNTGTVAGSTDTQYF.